This TCR beta chain is drawn from a study of T cell responses to AZD1222 COVID-19 vaccine. Study-level results: Every sample of the repertoires postdated the peak T cell response. In a largely white British group with more females than males, clonal diversity was possibly underestimated. Of the AZD1222 recipients, only 5 to 7 were seropositive at baseline. With dominance at 160-218 and 743-854, vaccine-associated CD4 TCRs spanned spike.

Libraries were prepared by immunoSEQ multiplex PCR; TCRdb keeps only in-frame clonotypes and omits some of them. The repertoire holds around 15,000 clones, with about three quarters as singletons. As concerns this clone: Its antigen is still unknown.

The germline V gene has CDR1 LGHNA and CDR2 YNFKEQ. CDR3 size: 16 residues. Trimming shortened V by 0 bases and J by 6 bases, and 17 bases separated the two germline ends. The rearrangement joins TRBV4-2 to TRBJ1-2, with no clear D. This sequence originates from an adult who received the AZD1222 COVID-19 vaccine. The material was peripheral blood, obtained 28 days after the second AZD1222 dose. The CDR3 nucleotides read TGTGCCAGCAGCCAAGATAATCGGCCCAGCCGGGATGGCTACACCTTC. Protein product: CASSQDNRPSRDGYTF.